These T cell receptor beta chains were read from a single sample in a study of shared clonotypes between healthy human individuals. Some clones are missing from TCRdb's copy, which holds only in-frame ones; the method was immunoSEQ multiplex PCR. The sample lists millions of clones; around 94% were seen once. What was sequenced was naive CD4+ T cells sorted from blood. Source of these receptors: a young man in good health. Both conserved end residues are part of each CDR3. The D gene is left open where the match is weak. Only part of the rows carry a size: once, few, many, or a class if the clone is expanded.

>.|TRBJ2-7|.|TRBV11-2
CASSLPQAGGTYEQYF
TGTGCCAGCAGCTTACCCCAGGCAGGGGGGACCTACGAGCAGTACTTC
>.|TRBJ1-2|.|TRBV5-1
CASSLGTVDRGYTF
TGCGCCAGCAGCTTGGGGACAGTTGACAGAGGCTACACCTTC
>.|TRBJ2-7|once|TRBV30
CAWSVETYEQYF
TGTGCCTGGAGTGTAGAAACCTACGAGCAGTACTTC
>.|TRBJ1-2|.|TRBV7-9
CASSGLGGYGYTF
TGTGCCAGCAGCGGGCTCGGGGGTTATGGCTACACCTTC
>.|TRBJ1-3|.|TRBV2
CASRGPIGVGNTIYF
TGTGCCAGCAGGGGGCCAATAGGAGTGGGAAACACCATATATTTT
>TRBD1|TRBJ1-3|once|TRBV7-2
CASSEQGSRSGNTIYF
TGTGCCAGCAGTGAACAGGGGTCCCGCTCTGGAAACACCATATATTTT
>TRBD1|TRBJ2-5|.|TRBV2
CASSGQGAGETQYF
TGTGCCAGCAGCGGACAGGGGGCTGGGGAGACCCAGTACTTC
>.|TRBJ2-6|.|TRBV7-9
CASSPLMVQGSGANVLTF
TGTGCCAGCAGCCCGCTTATGGTGCAGGGCTCTGGGGCCAACGTCCTGACTTTC
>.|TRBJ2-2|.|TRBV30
CAWRGQPKRTGELFF
TGTGCCTGGAGAGGCCAACCCAAACGGACCGGGGAGCTGTTTTTT
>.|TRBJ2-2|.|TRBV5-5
CASSEAGSVGTGELFF
TGTGCCAGCAGCGAGGCGGGATCAGTGGGCACCGGGGAGCTGTTTTTT
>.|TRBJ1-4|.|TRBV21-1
CASSKAPLRGAGEKLFF
TGTGCCAGCAGCAAAGCCCCTCTGAGGGGGGCGGGTGAAAAACTGTTTTTT
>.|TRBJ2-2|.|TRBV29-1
CSGLRDTGELFF
TGCAGCGGTCTCAGGGATACCGGGGAGCTGTTTTTT
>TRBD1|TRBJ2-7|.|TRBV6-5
CASSYSRQGARGEQYF
TGTGCCAGCAGTTACTCCAGACAGGGAGCAAGGGGCGAGCAGTACTTC
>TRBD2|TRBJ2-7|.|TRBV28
CASTTGGGASYEQYF
TGTGCCAGCACCACGGGCGGGGGGGCCTCCTACGAGCAGTACTTC
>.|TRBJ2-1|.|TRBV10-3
CAISVGSYNEQFF
TGTGCCATCAGTGTAGGCTCCTACAATGAGCAGTTCTTC
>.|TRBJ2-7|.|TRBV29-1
CSVIGLGRGNGNF
TGCAGCGTTATAGGCTTAGGGCGAGGGAATGGGAACTTC
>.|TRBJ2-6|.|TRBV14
CASSHRGSISGANVLTF
TGTGCCAGCAGCCACAGGGGATCCATCTCTGGGGCCAACGTCCTGACTTTC
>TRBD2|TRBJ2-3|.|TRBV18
CASSLTSGRPTDTQYF
TGTGCCAGCTCACTTACTAGCGGGAGGCCCACAGATACGCAGTATTTT
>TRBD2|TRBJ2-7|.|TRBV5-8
CASSLWTSPSEQYF
TGTGCCAGCAGCCTCTGGACTAGCCCGAGCGAGCAGTACTTC
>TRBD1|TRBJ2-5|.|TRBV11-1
CASSLEQGVADF
TGTGCCAGCAGCTTAGAACAGGGGGTAGCGGACTTC
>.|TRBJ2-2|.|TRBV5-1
CASSYVGGDTGELFF
TGCGCCAGCAGCTACGTAGGGGGTGACACCGGGGAGCTGTTTTTT
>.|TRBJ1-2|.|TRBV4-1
CASSQASGWYGYTF
TGCGCCAGCAGCCAAGCTTCCGGGTGGTATGGCTACACCTTC
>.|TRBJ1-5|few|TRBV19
CATQSQGNQPQHF
TGTGCCACCCAAAGCCAGGGCAATCAGCCCCAGCATTTT
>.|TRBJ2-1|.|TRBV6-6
CASSALDPSYNEQFF
TGTGCCAGCAGCGCCCTGGACCCCTCCTACAATGAGCAGTTCTTC
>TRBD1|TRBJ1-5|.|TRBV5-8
CASSYGTGLPLMNQPQHF
TGTGCCAGCAGTTATGGGACAGGCCTCCCGTTAATGAATCAGCCCCAGCATTTT
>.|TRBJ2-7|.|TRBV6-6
CASTPAGLYEQYF
TGTGCCAGCACCCCCGCGGGTCTCTACGAGCAGTACTTC
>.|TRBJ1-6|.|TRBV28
CASSSVQKGNSPLHF
TGTGCCAGCAGTTCAGTTCAAAAGGGGAATTCACCCCTCCACTTT
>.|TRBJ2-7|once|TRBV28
CASSSPGPSKWEQYF
TGTGCCAGCAGTTCGCCGGGACCCAGTAAGTGGGAGCAGTACTTC
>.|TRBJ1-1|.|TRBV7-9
CASTVAHLANTEAFF
TGTGCCAGCACGGTGGCCCACCTGGCGAACACTGAAGCTTTCTTT
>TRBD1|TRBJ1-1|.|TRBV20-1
CSQGEGTEAFF
TGCAGCCAGGGGGAGGGCACTGAAGCTTTCTTT